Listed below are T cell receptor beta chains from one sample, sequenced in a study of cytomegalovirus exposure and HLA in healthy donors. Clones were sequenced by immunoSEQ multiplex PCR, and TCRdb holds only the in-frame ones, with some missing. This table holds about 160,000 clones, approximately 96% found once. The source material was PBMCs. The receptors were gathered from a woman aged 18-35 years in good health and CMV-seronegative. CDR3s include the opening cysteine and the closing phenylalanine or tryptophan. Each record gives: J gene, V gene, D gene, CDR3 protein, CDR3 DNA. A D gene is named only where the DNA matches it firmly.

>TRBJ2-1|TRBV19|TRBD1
CASTLETGGSDEQFF
TGTGCCAGTACCCTTGAGACAGGGGGCTCGGATGAGCAGTTCTTC
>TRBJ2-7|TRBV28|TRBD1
CASSAPGTGGYEQYF
TGTGCCAGCAGTGCTCCCGGGACAGGGGGCTACGAGCAGTACTTC
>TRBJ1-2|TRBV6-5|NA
CASTYGGLNYGYTF
TGTGCCAGTACATACGGGGGGTTGAACTATGGCTACACCTTC
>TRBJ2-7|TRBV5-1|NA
CASSSTPGRGKQYF
TGCGCCAGCAGCTCCACCCCGGGGCGCGGGAAGCAGTACTTC
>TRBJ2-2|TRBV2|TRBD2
CASKSERGGTGELFF
TGTGCCAGCAAATCCGAGCGGGGGGGCACCGGGGAGCTGTTTTTT
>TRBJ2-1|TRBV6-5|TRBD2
CASKRGVGNEQFF
TGTGCCAGTAAGCGGGGAGTAGGGAATGAGCAGTTCTTC
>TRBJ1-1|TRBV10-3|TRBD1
CAISTGGTEAFF
TGTGCCATCAGTACAGGGGGCACTGAAGCTTTCTTT
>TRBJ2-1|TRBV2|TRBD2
CASSEIERGSSYNEQFF
TGTGCCAGCAGTGAAATCGAGCGGGGGAGCTCCTACAATGAGCAGTTCTTC
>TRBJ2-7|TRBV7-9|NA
CASSLGTTSYEQYF
TGTGCCAGCAGCTTAGGGACTACTTCCTACGAGCAGTACTTC
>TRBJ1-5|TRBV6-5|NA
CASSYGPNQPQHF
TGTGCCAGCAGTTACGGCCCTAATCAGCCCCAGCATTTT
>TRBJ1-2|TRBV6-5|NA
CASSYGAGDYGYTF
TGTGCCAGCAGTTACGGGGCAGGAGACTATGGCTACACCTTC
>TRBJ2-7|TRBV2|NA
CASKAEIYEQYF
TGTGCCAGCAAGGCGGAGATCTACGAGCAGTACTTC
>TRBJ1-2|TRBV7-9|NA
CASSLARSGRDYGYTF
TGTGCCAGCAGCTTAGCGCGGTCAGGGAGGGACTATGGCTACACCTTC